The rows below give T cell receptor beta chains drawn from one sample of a study of OX40 agonist ivuxolimab in advanced cancers. Sequenced by immunoSEQ multiplex PCR; TCRdb stores in-frame clones only, minus some. The sample yields 83,000 or so clones, 65% to 85% seen once. Sequenced material: CD4+ or CD8+ T cells sorted from blood, taken in a trial of the OX40 agonist ivuxolimab. These receptors were collected from an adult with an advanced solid tumor such as melanoma, head and neck, liver or kidney cancer. CDR3s include the opening cysteine and the closing phenylalanine or tryptophan. A D gene is named only where the DNA matches it firmly. Expanded clones are given a class, and other clones once, few, many or no size at all.

TRBJ1-2	TRBV5-1	.	.	TGCGCCAGCAGCTTGGTGGGCTATGGCTACACCTTC	CASSLVGYGYTF
TRBJ1-2	TRBV15	.	.	TGTGCCACCAGCAGAGGACAGGCAGCTAACTATGGCTACACCTTC	CATSRGQAANYGYTF
TRBJ1-2	TRBV30	.	.	TGTGCCTGGAGTACCATTCAAGGACGTCCTAACTATGGCTACACCTTC	CAWSTIQGRPNYGYTF
TRBJ2-5	TRBV5-1	.	.	TGCGCCAGCAGCTTACCCGGTCAGGGGACCCAGTACTTC	CASSLPGQGTQYF
TRBJ2-7	TRBV29-1	.	.	TGCAGCGTTGAAGATAGATCCTACGAGCAGTACTTC	CSVEDRSYEQYF
TRBJ2-7	TRBV13	.	.	TGTGCCAGCAGCTCAACAGGGCTCGGCGGGTACGAGCAGTACTTC	CASSSTGLGGYEQYF
TRBJ1-5	TRBV19	TRBD1	.	TGTGCCAGTAGTATTGGGGGACAGGACTATCAGCCCCAGCATTTT	CASSIGGQDYQPQHF
TRBJ2-3	TRBV19	TRBD2	once	TGTGCCAGTAGTATCGGGCTAGCGGGAGTACCAGATACGCAGTATTTT	CASSIGLAGVPDTQYF
TRBJ1-1	TRBV2	.	.	TGTGCCAGCAGTGAAACGGGTTTTGGGGCAGGCGAGGGCACTGAAGCTTTCTTT	CASSETGFGAGEGTEAFF
TRBJ1-6	TRBV5-1	.	.	TGCGCCAGCAGCTTGGCCCAGGGCGATAATTCACCCCTCCACTTT	CASSLAQGDNSPLHF
TRBJ2-1	TRBV7-8	.	few	TGTGCCAGCAGCTTAGGTACGGGAGACAATGAGCAGTTCTTC	CASSLGTGDNEQFF
TRBJ2-7	TRBV7-9	.	.	TGTGCCAGCAGCTTTGGACTCGCAAGCGAGCAGTACTTC	CASSFGLASEQYF
TRBJ2-1	TRBV30	.	.	TGTGCCTGGAGTGTTGGTCAGGGACCCTACAATGAGCAGTTCTTC	CAWSVGQGPYNEQFF
TRBJ1-1	TRBV4-1	TRBD1	.	TGCGCCAGCAGCCAAGCGGGACAGTTTCGACCTCTGAACACTGAAGCTTTCTTT	CASSQAGQFRPLNTEAFF
TRBJ2-6	TRBV19	.	.	TGTGCCAGTACGGAGGGGAGCTCTGGGGCCAACGTCCTGACTTTC	CASTEGSSGANVLTF
TRBJ2-7	TRBV7-8	.	once	TGTGCCAGCAGCTTAGGTGGTCAGGCGATCTCCTACGAGCAGTACTTC	CASSLGGQAISYEQYF
TRBJ2-4	TRBV19	.	.	TGTGCCAGTAGTATAATTACAGGGGAGGGGGCCAAAAACATTCAGTACTTC	CASSIITGEGAKNIQYF
TRBJ1-1	TRBV5-6	TRBD1	.	TGTGCCAGCAGCTCCGGGGACAGGGTCACTGAAGCTTTCTTT	CASSSGDRVTEAFF
TRBJ1-5	TRBV19	.	.	TGTGCCAGTAGTATAGCAGACCTAGGCAATCAGCCCCAGCATTTT	CASSIADLGNQPQHF
TRBJ1-1	TRBV6-5	.	.	TGTGCCAGCAGTTACGATTCGACAGAACCGAACACTGAAGCTTTCTTT	CASSYDSTEPNTEAFF
TRBJ1-1	TRBV4-1	.	once	TGCGCCAGCAGCCAAGTTGGCAGGTGGAAGGCTGAAGCTTTCTTT	CASSQVGRWKAEAFF
TRBJ1-5	TRBV6-5	.	once	TGTGCCAGCAGTTTACATCAGGGGCAGAGCAATCAGCCCCAGCATTTT	CASSLHQGQSNQPQHF
TRBJ2-7	TRBV5-6	.	.	TGTGCCAGCAGACTCCTGGGGGCTAACGAGCAGTACTTC	CASRLLGANEQYF
TRBJ2-1	TRBV6-5	TRBD2	.	TGTGCCAGCAGTTACCCAGGACTAGCGGGAAACAATGAGCAGTTCTTC	CASSYPGLAGNNEQFF
TRBJ1-2	TRBV27	TRBD1	.	TGTGCCAGCAGTTTAACAGGGGCCCCTAACTATGGCTACACCTTC	CASSLTGAPNYGYTF
TRBJ1-1	TRBV5-1	TRBD1	.	TGCGCCAGCAGCTTGATCAGGGGGCTGAACACTGAAGCTTTCTTT	CASSLIRGLNTEAFF
TRBJ1-4	TRBV14	.	few	TGTGCCAGCAGCCAAGAAGCAGGGGCAAAACTGTTTTTT	CASSQEAGAKLFF
TRBJ2-2	TRBV4-3	.	.	TGCGCCAGCAGCCATATATCGGGGACCGGGGAGCTGTTTTTT	CASSHISGTGELFF
TRBJ2-3	TRBV5-1	.	.	TGCGCCAGCAGCTTTGGGAACAGCGGGAGCACAGATACGCAGTATTTT	CASSFGNSGSTDTQYF
TRBJ2-1	TRBV5-1	.	.	TGCGCCAGCAGCGTGAGGGTGGGTCATAATGAGCAGTTCTTC	CASSVRVGHNEQFF
TRBJ1-3	TRBV19	.	.	TGTGCCAGTAGTATAGTGCCGGGGGAAGGTGGAAACACCATATATTTT	CASSIVPGEGGNTIYF
TRBJ2-7	TRBV4-1	TRBD2	.	TGCGCCATCTTCTGGGAGGGCTCCTACGAGCAGTACTTC	CAIFWEGSYEQYF
TRBJ2-1	TRBV7-2	.	.	TGTGCCAGCAGCTTACAAGGATACAATGAGCAGTTCTTC	CASSLQGYNEQFF
TRBJ2-5	TRBV7-2	.	.	TGTGCCAGCAGCTTAGCGGTGGGCGAGACCCAGTACTTC	CASSLAVGETQYF
TRBJ2-3	TRBV7-3	TRBD1	.	TGTGCCAGCAGTTCAAAACAGGGGTGGAGCACAGATACGCAGTATTTT	CASSSKQGWSTDTQYF
TRBJ1-2	TRBV11-2	TRBD1	.	TGTGCCAGCAGCTTAGGTCGGGGGACAGGCCACCAGGGGTTGGGCTACACCTTC	CASSLGRGTGHQGLGYTF
TRBJ1-1	TRBV18	.	.	TGTGCCAGCTCACCTGCCTCGGGGGGGTCCGAAGCTTTCTTT	CASSPASGGSEAFF
TRBJ2-1	TRBV7-9	.	.	TGTGCCAGCAGCTCCCCCGGGACGGCTACTGGGAATGAGCAGTTCTTC	CASSSPGTATGNEQFF